The sequence of this T cell receptor (beta chain) was determined in a study of shared clonotypes between healthy human individuals. As originally analysed: With immunoSEQ giving junction-only sequences and no quality scores, filtering differed. Sequencing was performed with immunoSEQ multiplex PCR; in TCRdb, only in-frame clones are kept and a portion is missing. The V and J calls and clone size were taken over from that table, and D and trimming were inferred from the DNA. The data hold about 680,000 clones, with about 92% observed a single time. CD8 cells classed as naive were CD45RO-negative and positively selected for CCR7, excluding terminally differentiated effector memory CD45RA+ cells. V lost 3 bases, J lost 1 base, and 2 bases stayed unmatched. Looked up from germline, CDR1 is SEHNR and CDR2 is FQNEAQ (reference sequence). The CDR3 contains 14 residues.

The J gene is TRBJ1-1, the V gene TRBV7-9, with 7 bases fitting TRBD1. The sequence came from a man aged 30 to 39 in good health. The sample comprised naive CD8+ T cells sorted from blood. DNA for the CDR3: TGTGCCAGCAGCTTCGAGGGGGCGAACACTGAAGCTTTCTTT. It yields the protein CASSFEGANTEAFF. Filled out from reference TRBV7-9 and TRBJ1-1, the complete variable domain reads DTGVSQNPRHKITKRGQNVTFRCDPISEHNRLYWYRQTLGQGPEFLTYFQNEAQLEKSRLLSDRFSAERPKGSFSTLEIQRTEQGDSAMYLCASSFEGANTEAFFGQGTRLTVV.